Listed below are T cell receptor beta chains from one sample, sequenced in a study of PD-1 blockade in classical Hodgkin lymphoma. TCRdb keeps only in-frame clones here, not all; method: immunoSEQ multiplex PCR. The data hold a few thousand clones, with 81% observed a single time. The sequenced sample was CD8+ T cells from blood. The source of these receptors is a human donor with classical Hodgkin lymphoma. Each CDR3 is given with its conserved first and last residue. Each record gives: V gene, D gene, J gene, clone size, CDR3 protein, CDR3 DNA. D genes are given only for firm matches. Expanded clones are given a class, and other clones once, few, many or no size at all.

TRBV9	.	TRBJ2-1	.	CASSAQGYEQFF	TGTGCCAGCAGTGCGCAGGGGTATGAGCAGTTCTTC
TRBV11-2	.	TRBJ2-7	.	CASSSGPALYEQYF	TGTGCCAGCAGCTCGGGACCAGCCCTTTACGAGCAGTACTTC
TRBV6-5	.	TRBJ1-1	.	CASSYAGMNTEAFF	TGTGCCAGCAGTTACGCAGGCATGAACACTGAAGCTTTCTTT
TRBV6-6	TRBD2	TRBJ2-7	.	CASSYSGGTYEQYF	TGTGCCAGCAGCTATTCGGGGGGTACCTACGAGCAGTACTTC
TRBV11-2	.	TRBJ2-7	.	CASSPEGPGAIHEQYF	TGTGCCAGCAGCCCAGAGGGGCCGGGGGCAATCCACGAGCAGTACTTC
TRBV13	.	TRBJ2-7	.	CASSQVATGSYEQYF	TGCGCCAGCAGCCAGGTAGCGACAGGCTCCTACGAGCAGTACTTC
TRBV10-2	.	TRBJ2-2	.	CASSPLREPGGELFF	TGCGCCAGCTCCCCACTTCGGGAGCCCGGCGGGGAGCTGTTTTTT
TRBV19	.	TRBJ2-7	.	CASSIGERPSYEQYF	TGTGCCAGTAGTATAGGTGAGAGACCCTCCTACGAGCAGTACTTC
TRBV7-2	.	TRBJ2-7	.	CASSQKLDFEQYF	TGTGCCAGCAGCCAAAAGCTGGATTTCGAGCAGTACTTC
TRBV28	TRBD2	TRBJ2-3	.	CASSPGLAGVRTDTQYF	TGTGCCAGCAGTCCCGGACTAGCGGGAGTAAGGACAGATACGCAGTATTTT
TRBV5-6	.	TRBJ2-1	.	CASSPAVTTYNEQFF	TGTGCCAGCAGCCCCGCTGTGACTACCTACAATGAGCAGTTCTTC
TRBV28	TRBD1	TRBJ1-5	.	CASSWGSGQGARGAQPQHF	TGTGCCAGCAGTTGGGGCTCCGGACAGGGGGCGCGGGGTGCTCAGCCCCAGCATTTT
TRBV5-1	.	TRBJ1-2	.	CASSPLGGSNYGYTF	TGCGCCAGCAGCCCCTTGGGAGGATCTAACTATGGCTACACCTTC
TRBV5-5	.	TRBJ1-2	once	CASSLEAGDNYGYTF	TGTGCCAGCAGCTTGGAGGCAGGGGATAACTATGGCTACACCTTC
TRBV2	TRBD1	TRBJ1-1	few	CASSLEGQGRTEAFF	TGTGCCAGCAGCCTCGAGGGACAGGGGAGAACTGAAGCTTTCTTT
TRBV5-1	.	TRBJ2-1	.	CASSLFGPNNEQFF	TGCGCCAGCAGCTTGTTCGGACCTAACAATGAGCAGTTCTTC
TRBV5-4	.	TRBJ2-5	.	CASRGIQETQYF	TGTGCCAGCAGGGGTATCCAAGAGACCCAGTACTTC
TRBV6-5	TRBD2	TRBJ2-1	.	CASTITSGSYGEQFF	TGTGCCAGCACCATAACTAGCGGGAGTTATGGTGAGCAGTTCTTC
TRBV9	TRBD2	TRBJ2-7	.	CASSALAGAYEQYF	TGTGCCAGCAGTGCTCTAGCGGGGGCCTACGAGCAGTACTTC
TRBV10-1	.	TRBJ2-7	.	CASSRDTGKREQYF	TGCGCCAGCAGCCGGGACACTGGGAAAAGGGAGCAGTACTTC
TRBV6-1	.	TRBJ2-7	.	CASSEGYEQYF	TGTGCCAGCAGTGAAGGGTACGAGCAGTACTTC
TRBV7-8	.	TRBJ1-1	.	CASSFPGPSNTEAFF	TGTGCCAGCAGCTTTCCGGGACCTTCGAACACTGAAGCTTTCTTT
TRBV2	TRBD1	TRBJ2-5	few	CASYVRDRGNQETQYF	TGTGCCAGCTATGTAAGGGACAGGGGGAACCAAGAGACCCAGTACTTC
TRBV9	.	TRBJ2-3	.	CASSRGLSGADTQYF	TGTGCCAGCAGCAGGGGCCTATCGGGTGCAGATACGCAGTATTTT